What follows are 5 T cell receptor beta chains derived from one specimen sequenced in a study of T cells in Graves' hyperthyroidism and ophthalmopathy. RNA transcripts were the template for amplifying TCR beta CDR3 regions. In the first-round RT-PCR of the TCR CDR3, the HTBI primer set was used. TCRdb recomputed calls from the multiplex PCR reads with MiXCR, one row per CDR3 protein. In the table there are 300,000 or so distinct CDR3 sequences, around 20% of which are singletons. The sample comprised blood. These TCRs come from a woman aged 45-59 years with Graves' hyperthyroidism.

This clonotype was detected many times. The V gene is TRBV3-1, the J gene TRBJ1-4, with TRBD1 matching over 8 bases. J gave up 7 bases and V 6 bases, and 10 bases lay outside the gene matches. Germline assignment: CDR1 LGHDT and CDR2 YNNKEL (reference sequence). The CDR3 runs to 15 residues. CDR3 region: CASSLNRDRLEKLFF. The CDR3 region has the DNA TGTGCCAGCAGTCTTAACCGGGACAGGCTTGAAAAACTGTTTTTT.

This clonotype occurred many times. The J gene is TRBJ2-2, the V gene TRBV6-1; TRBD2 is a possible D gene (6 bases). Trimming removed 2 bases at V and 5 bases at J, with 15 bases between. The CDR3 is 16 amino acids. Germline loops: CDR1 MNHNS, CDR2 SASEGT. The CDR3 spells CASSERGSRVTGELFF. The CDR3 nucleotides read TGTGCCAGCAGTGAACGGGGGTCGAGAGTGACCGGGGAGCTGTTTTTT.

This clonotype has a count of ten or more. The V and J genes are TRBV18 and TRBJ2-1; D unclear. Germline V gene sequence: CDR1 KGHSH, CDR2 LQKENI. V dropped 3 bases and J dropped 9 bases, with 9 bases sitting between them. This CDR3 region has 12 residues. CDR3 loop: CASSPYFGEQFF. For the CDR3, the DNA is TGTGCCAGCTCACCCTACTTTGGTGAGCAGTTCTTC.

The V gene is TRBV14, the J gene TRBJ1-2; no clear D. V was trimmed by 3 bases and J by 2 bases, leaving 13 bases between them. This CDR3 region has 15 residues. Germline V gene data show CDR1 as SGHDN and CDR2 as FVKESK. This CDR3 is CASSHLGSPNYGYTF. The DNA for the CDR3 is TGTGCCAGCAGCCACCTTGGTAGTCCGAACTATGGCTACACCTTC.

At least ten counts were recorded for this clonotype. This sequence joins TRBV6-2 or TRBV6-3 and TRBJ2-2, with TRBD2 identical over 8 bases. Germline values: CDR1 MNHEY, CDR2 SVGEGT. Losses at the gene ends were 3 bases for V and 4 bases for J; bases not matched to a gene: 13. This CDR3 comprises 18 residues. The CDR3 is CASSYREGGLMVTGELFF. The CDR3 nucleotides are TGTGCCAGCAGTTATCGGGAGGGGGGCCTGATGGTCACCGGGGAGCTGTTTTTT.